This TCR beta chain was sequenced during a study of cytomegalovirus exposure and HLA in healthy donors. Study as a whole: HLA-typed donors were the source of about 85 million unique TCRs held in an early data release. Whole-study findings and limits: CMV serostatus was the only recorded immune exposure for donors. Several of the most significant clusters appeared, in a later analysis, to be linked to common viral pathogens. A later analysis showed that HLA-associated TCR beta chains had undergone more clonal expansion than equally common others.

Primers: 60 Vbeta forward and 13 Jbeta reverse. TCRdb keeps only in-frame clones here, not all; method: immunoSEQ multiplex PCR. This sample has around 210,000 clones; roughly three quarters occur once, and the top ten carry about 0.36%. As to this clone: Its antigen is not known.

Sequenced: PBMCs. The source is a male donor in good health and CMV-seropositive.

The DNA for the CDR3 is TGTGCCAGCTCACCACCAAGCGGGAGAAGAGGAGTAGGAGAGACCCAGTACTTC. Translating gives CASSPPSGRRGVGETQYF. The chain employs TRBV18 and TRBJ2-5, with 8 nucleotides matching TRBD2. With 0 bases clipped from V and 4 bases from J, the junction kept 13 bases outside the gene matches. Looked up from germline, CDR1 is KGHSH and CDR2 is LQKENI. CDR3 length: 18 residues.